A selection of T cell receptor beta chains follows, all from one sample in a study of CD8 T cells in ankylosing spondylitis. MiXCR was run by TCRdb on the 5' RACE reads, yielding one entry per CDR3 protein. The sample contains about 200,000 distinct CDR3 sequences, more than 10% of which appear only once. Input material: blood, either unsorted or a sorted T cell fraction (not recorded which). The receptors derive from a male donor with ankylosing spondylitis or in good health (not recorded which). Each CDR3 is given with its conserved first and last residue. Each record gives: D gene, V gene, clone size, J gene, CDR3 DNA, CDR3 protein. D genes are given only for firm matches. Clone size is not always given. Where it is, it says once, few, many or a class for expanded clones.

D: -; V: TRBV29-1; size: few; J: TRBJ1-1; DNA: TGCAGCGTTGAGGAAGGGTGGGACACTGAAGCTTTCTTT; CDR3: CSVEEGWDTEAFF
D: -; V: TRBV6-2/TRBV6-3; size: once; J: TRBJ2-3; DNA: TGTGCCAGCAGTTCCTTAGCAGCAGGCACAGATACGCAGTATTTT; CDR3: CASSSLAAGTDTQYF
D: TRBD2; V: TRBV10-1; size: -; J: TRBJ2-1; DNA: TGCGCCAGCAGTGAGACCGCGGCGGCGGGAGGGCCCCACAATGAGCAGTTCTTC; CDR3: CASSETAAAGGPHNEQFF
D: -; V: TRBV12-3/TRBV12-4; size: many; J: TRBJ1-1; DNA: TGTGCCAGCCGGTTGGGAGTAAACACTGAAGCTTTCTTT; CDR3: CASRLGVNTEAFF
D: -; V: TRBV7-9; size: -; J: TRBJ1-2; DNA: TGTGCCAGCAGCTTAGTCAGTTCGAACTATGGCTACACCTTC; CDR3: CASSLVSSNYGYTF
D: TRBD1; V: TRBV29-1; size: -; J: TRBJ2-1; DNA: TGCAGCGTCCTGGACAGGGTCCATGAGCAGTTCTTC; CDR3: CSVLDRVHEQFF
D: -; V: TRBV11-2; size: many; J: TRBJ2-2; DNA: TGTGCCAGCAGCTCGCTGACTTTGGAGGAGCTGTTTTTT; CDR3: CASSSLTLEELFF
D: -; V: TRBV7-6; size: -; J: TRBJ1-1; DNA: TGTGCCAGCAGCTTAGCGGGGGGCTTTAAGACTGAAGCTTTCTTT; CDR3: CASSLAGGFKTEAFF
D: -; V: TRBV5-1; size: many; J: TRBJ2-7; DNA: TGCGCCAGCAGCTTGGAAGGAGCGGAGCAGTACTTC; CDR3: CASSLEGAEQYF
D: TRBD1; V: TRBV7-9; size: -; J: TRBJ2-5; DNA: TGTGCCAGCAGCTTAGCGGGACAGCAAGAGACCCAGTACTTC; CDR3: CASSLAGQQETQYF
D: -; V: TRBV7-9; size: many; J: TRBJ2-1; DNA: TGTGCCAGCAGCATCTCGGGGGGCGCCTACAATGAGCAGTTCTTC; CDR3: CASSISGGAYNEQFF